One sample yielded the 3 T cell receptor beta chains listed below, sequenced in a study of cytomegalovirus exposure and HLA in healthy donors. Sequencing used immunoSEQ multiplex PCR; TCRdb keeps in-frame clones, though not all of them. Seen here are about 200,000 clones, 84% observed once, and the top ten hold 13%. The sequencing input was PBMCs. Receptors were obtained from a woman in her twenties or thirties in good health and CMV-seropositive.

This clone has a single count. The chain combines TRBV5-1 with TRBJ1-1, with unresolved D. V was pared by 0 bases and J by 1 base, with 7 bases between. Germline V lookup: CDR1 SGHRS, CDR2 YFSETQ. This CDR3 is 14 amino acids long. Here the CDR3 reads CASSLVQTNTEAFF. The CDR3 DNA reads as TGCGCCAGCAGCTTGGTACAGACGAACACTGAAGCTTTCTTT.

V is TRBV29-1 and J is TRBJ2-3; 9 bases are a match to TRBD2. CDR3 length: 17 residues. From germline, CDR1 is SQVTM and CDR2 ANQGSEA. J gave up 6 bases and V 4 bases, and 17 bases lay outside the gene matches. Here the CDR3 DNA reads TGCAGCGTTGTCTGGTTGGCTAGCGGGGACATAAGGGATACGCAGTATTTT. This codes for CSVVWLASGDIRDTQYF.

The CDR3 bases are TGTGCCAGCAGGCGGGAGTTCGTGTCCGGGGAGCTGTTTTTT. It is translated as CASRREFVSGELFF. This chain connects TRBV6-5 to TRBJ2-2, with 7 nucleotides matching TRBD2. CDR1 is MNHEY, CDR2 SVGAGI, per germline. The J segment lost 6 bases and the V segment lost 6 bases, leaving 7 bases of the junction unmatched. This CDR3 spans 14 amino acids.